Detailed here is one T cell receptor (beta chain). No antigen is known for it. The input lacks base qualities; no much larger clone sits a single base away. The data derive from a study of shared clonotypes between healthy human individuals (dated by TCRdb to the early 2020s). Regarding the research as a whole: Three men and a couple of women, aged 18 to 49 years, made up the cohort. For each donor, CD4 naive and CD4 memory were each given three plates, CD8 naive was given two plates, and CD8 memory was given one plate. Blood TCR repertoires of about 5 healthy adults were deeply sequenced to estimate repertoire size and the extent of clonotype sharing between individuals. Different laboratories and diverse techniques were used to prepare libraries and sequence TCR repertoires, to increase sequencing depth and limit assay-specific biases. Per donor, leukapheresis produced somewhere between about 0.94 and 9.5 billion PBMCs.

Using the deep immunoSEQ assay, TCR CDR3 regions were amplified from genomic DNA by multiplex PCR. Genomic DNA extracted from each cell subset was distributed evenly over all wells of several immunoSEQ 96-well plates, and each plate served as one replicate. For sorted subsets, each replicate PCR was loaded with roughly 190 ng genomic DNA, equivalent to 25,000 to 35,000 T cell genomes. Purified libraries were quantified with a Qubit 3.0 fluorometer, sized on a Bioanalyzer 2100, and re-quantified with the KAPA Library Quantification kit. Every immunoSEQ 96-well plate was sequenced on a separate single-read 150-cycle Illumina NextSeq 550 flow cell. The published analysis was carried out like this. Because the immunoSEQ output held only junctional sequences and lacked quality scores, the filtering could not match the filtering applied to full-length reads. To assign V/J genes and CDR3, sequences were annotated against IMGT germline references using PyIR, a Python wrapper for IgBLAST v1.9. Reads were filtered out if the reads had weak V/J assignments (E-value above 1e-6), no CDR3, stop codons, out-of-frame junctions, or ambiguous translated residues. V3J clonotypes were defined by identical inferred V gene, J gene, and CDR3 amino acid sequence. The percentage overlap between two repertoires was calculated by dividing the number of shared unique clonotypes by the size of the smaller repertoire. Three approaches were used to assess repertoire richness: RTK rarefaction, the Chao1 estimator, and Recon v2.1 estimates of unobserved clonotypes. OLGA was used to compute generation probabilities for all TCRbeta clonotypes that the gDNA method yielded from a handful of donors. Here the immuneACCESS table is served through TCRdb, limited to in-frame sequences with V and J called. Missing clones are a known gap in these copies; in checked studies unresolved V genes cover under half, and the rest lacks a known reason. Clone size and V and J calls were adopted from that table, with D and trimming inferred from the DNA. This sample gives approximately 980,000 clones in total; 70% to 85% of them show up just once. The ten largest clones take up around 1.5% of the sample.

The donors were healthy, HIV-negative adults who had no recently reported acute infections or vaccinations. Every donor was a Caucasian adult living in Nashville, Tennessee, USA. Magnetic negative selection was used to enrich CD4+ T cells, after which naive cells were positively selected on CD45RA and the negative fraction became the memory subset. After blood collection by leukapheresis, PBMCs were isolated using Ficoll-Histopaque density gradient centrifugation and then cryopreserved in the vapor phase of liquid nitrogen. Analytical flow cytometry was used to check the purity and quantity of every magnetically sorted T cell population. Genomic DNA was isolated from each sorted fraction and quantified by UV absorbance on a Nanodrop 2000c. According to the germline V gene, CDR1 reads MGHRA and CDR2 reads YSYEKL. The CDR3 holds 16 amino acids from the cysteine to the phenylalanine. Left in the record is the CDR3 DNA by itself, 48 bases read in frame from the first base. Trimming takes 1 base off V and 9 bases off J; junction bases not matched to a gene: 11.

Broader findings and caveats from the paper: Sampling was restricted to blood, and TCR repertoires in tissues likely differ from the TCR repertoires found in blood. Because the study included a small number of donors, the genetic and exposure-history diversity represented was limited. Even with the large sequencing depth, rarefaction of the sorted-subset datasets indicated that sequencing was incomplete. About 4.5% of naive CD4, 3% to 3.5% of naive CD8, 2.3% of memory CD4, and 0.35% to 0.4% of memory CD8 clonotypes were shared across a handful of donors. Pairwise subsampling indicated that sequencing depth was expected to affect the degree of clonotype sharing among donors. Estimated clonotype richness was generally larger for naive than for memory subsets. Compared with non-shared clonotypes, clonotypes shared by all four sorted-subset donors had higher generation probabilities.

The origin of this receptor is a young man in good health. Sequenced: memory CD4+ T cells sorted from blood. The sample's cell subset or site label is to be understood as: CD45RA-negative fraction. Recombination linked TRBV4-1 to TRBJ1-2; 10 of the junction bases match TRBD1. CDR3 region: CASSQGGTGASASYTF. The sequence in DNA is TGCGCCAGCAGCCAAGGGGGGACAGGGGCCAGCGCGAGCTACACCTTC.